This T cell receptor beta chain came from a study of T cells in tuberculosis. Sorting used thawed, overnight-rested PBMC stained with anti-CD3, a viability dye and GMM-loaded CD1B tetramer. The CD1B tetramers carried C32 glucose monomycolate purified from Rhodococcus equi. Whole-study results and caveats: T cells binding CD1B-GMM tetramer weakly possibly escaped the sort.

Germline CDR1 reads MNHEY; CDR2 reads SVGAGI. V gave up 0 bases and J gave up 6 bases, with 17 bases separating them. This CDR3 comprises 16 residues. Clones were sequenced by immunoSEQ multiplex PCR, and TCRdb holds only the in-frame ones, with some missing. The sample contains 80,000 to 90,000 clones, approximately 91% of which appear only once. Sequencing was done on a sample of CD1b-GMM tetramer-negative cells sorted from PBMCs. The V call is TRBV6-5, the J call TRBJ1-1; D may be TRBD1 (5 bases). The receptor was isolated from an adult woman with latent tuberculosis. The CDR3 sequence: CASSYSRLGGIAEAFF. The CDR3 bases are TGTGCCAGCAGTTACTCGAGACTTGGGGGGATCGCTGAAGCTTTCTTT.